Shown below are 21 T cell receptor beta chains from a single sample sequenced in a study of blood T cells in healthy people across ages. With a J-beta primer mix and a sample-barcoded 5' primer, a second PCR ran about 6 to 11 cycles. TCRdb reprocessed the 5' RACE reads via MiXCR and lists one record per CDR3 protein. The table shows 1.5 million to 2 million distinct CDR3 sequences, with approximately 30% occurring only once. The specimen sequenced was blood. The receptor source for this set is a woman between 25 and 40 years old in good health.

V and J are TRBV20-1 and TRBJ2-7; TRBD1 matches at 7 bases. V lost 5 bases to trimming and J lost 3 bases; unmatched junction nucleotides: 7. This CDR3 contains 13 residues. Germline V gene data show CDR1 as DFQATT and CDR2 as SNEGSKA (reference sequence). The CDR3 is CSAGPGTDYEQYF. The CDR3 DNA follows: TGCAGTGCTGGACCCGGGACAGACTACGAGCAGTACTTC.

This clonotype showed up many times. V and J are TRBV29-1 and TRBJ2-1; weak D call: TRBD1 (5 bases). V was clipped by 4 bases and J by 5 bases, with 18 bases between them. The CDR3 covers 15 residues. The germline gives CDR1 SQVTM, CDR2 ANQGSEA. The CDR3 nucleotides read TGCAGCGTTGTTGAGAGACAGACCAACAACAATGAGCAGTTCTTC. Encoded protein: CSVVERQTNNNEQFF.

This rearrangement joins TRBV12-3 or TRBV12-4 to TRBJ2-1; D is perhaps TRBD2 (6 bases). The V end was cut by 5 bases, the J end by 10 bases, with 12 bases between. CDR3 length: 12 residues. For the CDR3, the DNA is TGTGCCAGCAGTCGAGCGGACTACGAGCAGTTCTTC. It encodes CASSRADYEQFF.

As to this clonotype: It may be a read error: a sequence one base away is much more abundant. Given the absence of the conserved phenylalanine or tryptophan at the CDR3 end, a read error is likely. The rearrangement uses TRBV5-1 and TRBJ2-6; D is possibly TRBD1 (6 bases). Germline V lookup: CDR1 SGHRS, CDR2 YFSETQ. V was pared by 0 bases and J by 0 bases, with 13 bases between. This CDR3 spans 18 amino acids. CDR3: CASSLGDTTYSGANVLTV. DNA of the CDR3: TGCGCCAGCAGCTTGGGGGACACAACCTACTCTGGGGCCAACGTCCTGACTGTC.

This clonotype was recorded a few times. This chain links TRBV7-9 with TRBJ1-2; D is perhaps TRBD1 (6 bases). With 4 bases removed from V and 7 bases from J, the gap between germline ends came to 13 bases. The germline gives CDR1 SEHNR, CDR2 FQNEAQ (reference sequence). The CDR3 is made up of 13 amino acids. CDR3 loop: CASSSMGAGGYTF. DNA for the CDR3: TGTGCCAGCAGCTCCATGGGGGCAGGTGGCTACACCTTC.

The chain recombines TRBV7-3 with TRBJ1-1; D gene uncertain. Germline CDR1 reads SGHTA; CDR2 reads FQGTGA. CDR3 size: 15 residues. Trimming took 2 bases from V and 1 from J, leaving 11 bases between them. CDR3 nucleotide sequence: TGTGCCAGCAGCTTATCACGGGCGGGGAACACTGAAGCTTTCTTT. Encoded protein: CASSLSRAGNTEAFF. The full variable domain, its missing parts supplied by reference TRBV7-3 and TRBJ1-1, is GAGVSQTPSNKVTEKGKYVELRCDPISGHTALYWYRQSLGQGPEFLIYFQGTGAADDSGLPNDRFFAVRPEGSVSTLKIQRTERGDSAVYLCASSLSRAGNTEAFFGQGTRLTVV.

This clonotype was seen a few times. The CDR3 DNA follows: TGCGCCAGCAGACTCGACTATGGCTACACCTTC. Encoded protein: CASRLDYGYTF. The chain has TRBV5-1 and TRBJ1-2; D is unclear. Germline V gene lookup returns CDR1 SGHRS and CDR2 YFSETQ. This CDR3 has 11 residues. Trimming left V 5 bases short and J 3 bases short, with 5 bases between.

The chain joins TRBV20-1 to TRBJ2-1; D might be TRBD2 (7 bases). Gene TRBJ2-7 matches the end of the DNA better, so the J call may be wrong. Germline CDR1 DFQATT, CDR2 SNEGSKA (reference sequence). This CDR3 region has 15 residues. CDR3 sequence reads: CSARGGAGENNEQYF. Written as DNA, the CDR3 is TGCAGTGCTAGAGGGGGGGCGGGGGAAAACAATGAGCAGTACTTC.

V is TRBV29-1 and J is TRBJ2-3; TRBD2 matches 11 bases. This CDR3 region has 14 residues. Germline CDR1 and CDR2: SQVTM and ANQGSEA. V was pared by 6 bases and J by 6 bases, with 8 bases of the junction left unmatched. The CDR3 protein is CSVGTSGFRDTQYF. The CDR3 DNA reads TGCAGCGTGGGGACTAGCGGATTCCGGGATACGCAGTATTTT.

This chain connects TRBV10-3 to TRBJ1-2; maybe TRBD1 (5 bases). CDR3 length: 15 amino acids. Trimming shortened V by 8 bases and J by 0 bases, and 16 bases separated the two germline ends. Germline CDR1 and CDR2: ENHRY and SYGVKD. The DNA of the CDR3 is TGTGCCATCTCGGCGGGGGGGAGTCCTAACTATGGCTACACCTTC. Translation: CAISAGGSPNYGYTF.

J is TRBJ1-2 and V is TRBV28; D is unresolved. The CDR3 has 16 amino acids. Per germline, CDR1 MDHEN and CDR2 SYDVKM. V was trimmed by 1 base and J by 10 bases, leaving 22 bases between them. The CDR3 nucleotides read TGTGCCAGCAGTTTATCTTATGCCTTCACACCTATGGCCTACACCTTC. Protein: CASSLSYAFTPMAYTF.

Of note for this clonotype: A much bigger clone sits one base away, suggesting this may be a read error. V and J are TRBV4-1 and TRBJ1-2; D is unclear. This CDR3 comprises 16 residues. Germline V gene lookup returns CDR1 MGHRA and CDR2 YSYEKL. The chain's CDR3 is CASSQDGTASNHGYTF. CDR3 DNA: TGCGCCAGCAGCCAAGATGGCACAGCTTCTAACCATGGCTACACCTTC.

CDR3 region: CSARGWRGGGNEQFF. CDR3 coding DNA: TGCAGTGCTAGAGGTTGGCGGGGTGGGGGGAATGAGCAGTTCTTC. The chain combines TRBV20-1 with TRBJ2-1; TRBD2 might be the D (6 bases). The CDR3 loop spans 15 amino acids. From germline, CDR1 is DFQATT and CDR2 SNEGSKA (reference sequence). With 1 base removed from V and 7 bases from J, the gap between germline ends came to 17 bases.

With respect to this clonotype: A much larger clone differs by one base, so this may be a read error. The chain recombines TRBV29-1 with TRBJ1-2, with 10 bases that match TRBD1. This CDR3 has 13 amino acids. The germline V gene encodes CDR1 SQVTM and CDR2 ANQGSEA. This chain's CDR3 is CSSWTGGNYGHTF. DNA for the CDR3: TGCAGCTCGTGGACAGGGGGTAACTATGGCCACACCTTC.

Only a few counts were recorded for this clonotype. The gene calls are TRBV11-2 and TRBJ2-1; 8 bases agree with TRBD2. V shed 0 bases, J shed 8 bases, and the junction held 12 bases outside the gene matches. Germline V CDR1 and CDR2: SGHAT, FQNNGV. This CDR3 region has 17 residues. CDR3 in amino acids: CASSLETPGLVTYEQFF. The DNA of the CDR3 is TGTGCCAGCAGCTTAGAGACTCCGGGACTAGTTACGTATGAGCAGTTCTTC.

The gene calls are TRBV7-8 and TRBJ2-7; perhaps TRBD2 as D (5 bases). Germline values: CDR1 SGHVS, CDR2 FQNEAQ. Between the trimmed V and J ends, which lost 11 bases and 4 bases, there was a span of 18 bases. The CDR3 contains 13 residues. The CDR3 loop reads CAGGFGIYYEQYF. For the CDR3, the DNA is TGTGCCGGCGGCTTCGGGATTTATTACGAGCAGTACTTC.

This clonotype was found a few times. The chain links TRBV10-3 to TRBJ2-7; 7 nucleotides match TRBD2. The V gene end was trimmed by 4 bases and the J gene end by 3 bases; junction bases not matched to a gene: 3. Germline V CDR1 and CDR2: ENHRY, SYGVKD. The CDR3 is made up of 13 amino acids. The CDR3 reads CAISGRGNYEQYF. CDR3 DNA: TGTGCCATCAGTGGGCGGGGGAACTACGAGCAGTACTTC.

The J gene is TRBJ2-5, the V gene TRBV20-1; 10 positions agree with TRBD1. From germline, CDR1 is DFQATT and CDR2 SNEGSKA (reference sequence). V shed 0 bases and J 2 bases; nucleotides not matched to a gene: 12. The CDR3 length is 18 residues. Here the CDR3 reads CSARDPGQGGPGQETQYF. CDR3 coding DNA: TGCAGTGCTAGAGATCCAGGACAGGGGGGCCCGGGGCAAGAGACCCAGTACTTC.

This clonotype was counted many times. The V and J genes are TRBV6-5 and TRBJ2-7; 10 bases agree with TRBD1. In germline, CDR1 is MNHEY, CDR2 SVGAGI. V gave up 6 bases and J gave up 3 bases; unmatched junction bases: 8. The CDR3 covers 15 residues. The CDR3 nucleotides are TGTGCCAGCAGACCTCCCGGGACAGGGGTCTACGAGCAGTACTTC. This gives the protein CASRPPGTGVYEQYF.

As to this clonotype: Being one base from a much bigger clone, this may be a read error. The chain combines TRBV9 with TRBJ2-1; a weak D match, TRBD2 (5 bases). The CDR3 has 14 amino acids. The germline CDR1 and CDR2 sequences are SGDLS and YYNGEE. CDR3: CASSDPRGSNEQCF. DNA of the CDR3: TGTGCCAGCAGCGACCCCCGGGGTTCAAATGAGCAGTGCTTC.

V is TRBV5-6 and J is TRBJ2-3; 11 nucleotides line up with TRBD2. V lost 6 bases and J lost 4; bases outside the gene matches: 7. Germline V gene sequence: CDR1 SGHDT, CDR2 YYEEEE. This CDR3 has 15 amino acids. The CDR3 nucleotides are TGTGCCAGCACCCCCGGGACTAGCGGACCAGATACGCAGTATTTT. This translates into CASTPGTSGPDTQYF.